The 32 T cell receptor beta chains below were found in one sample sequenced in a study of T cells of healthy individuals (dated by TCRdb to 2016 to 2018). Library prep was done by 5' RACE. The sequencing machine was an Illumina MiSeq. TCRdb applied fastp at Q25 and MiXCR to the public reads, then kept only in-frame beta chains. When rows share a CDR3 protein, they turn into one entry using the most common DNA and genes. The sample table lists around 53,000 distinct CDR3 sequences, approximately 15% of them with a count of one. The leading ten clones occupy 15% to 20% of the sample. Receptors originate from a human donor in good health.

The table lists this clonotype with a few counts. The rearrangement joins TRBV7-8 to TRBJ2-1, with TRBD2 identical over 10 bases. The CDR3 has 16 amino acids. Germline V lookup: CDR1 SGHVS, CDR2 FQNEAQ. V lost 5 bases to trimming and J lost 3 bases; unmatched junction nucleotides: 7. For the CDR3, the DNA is TGTGCCAGCAGCGGGGGGACTAGCGTCCTCTACAATGAGCAGTTCTTC. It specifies CASSGGTSVLYNEQFF.

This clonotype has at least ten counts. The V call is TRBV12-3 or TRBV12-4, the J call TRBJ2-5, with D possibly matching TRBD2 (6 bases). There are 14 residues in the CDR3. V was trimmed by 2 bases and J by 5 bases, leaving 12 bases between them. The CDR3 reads CASSLTGVGETQYF. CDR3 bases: TGTGCCAGCAGTTTAACGGGAGTGGGTGAGACCCAGTACTTC.

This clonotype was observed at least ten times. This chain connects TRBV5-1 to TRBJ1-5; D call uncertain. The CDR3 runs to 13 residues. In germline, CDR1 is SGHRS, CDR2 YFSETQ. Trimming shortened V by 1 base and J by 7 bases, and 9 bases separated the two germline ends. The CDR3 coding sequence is TGCGCCAGCAGCTTGTTCGTGGGGCAGCCCCAGCATTTT. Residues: CASSLFVGQPQHF.

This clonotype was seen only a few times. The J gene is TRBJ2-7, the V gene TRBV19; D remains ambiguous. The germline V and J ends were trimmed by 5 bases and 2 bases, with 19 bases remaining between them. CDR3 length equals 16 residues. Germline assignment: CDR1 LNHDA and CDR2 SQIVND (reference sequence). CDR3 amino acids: CASSPVPVGLAYEQYF. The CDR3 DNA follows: TGTGCCAGTAGTCCCGTACCAGTCGGGCTAGCCTACGAGCAGTACTTC.

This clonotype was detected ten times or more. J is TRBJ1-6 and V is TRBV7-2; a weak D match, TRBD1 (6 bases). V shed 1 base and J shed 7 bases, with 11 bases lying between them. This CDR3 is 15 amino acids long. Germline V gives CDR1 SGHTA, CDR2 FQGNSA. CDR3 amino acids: CASSLVTGQNSPLHF. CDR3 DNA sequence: TGTGCCAGCAGCTTAGTTACAGGGCAGAATTCACCCCTCCACTTT.

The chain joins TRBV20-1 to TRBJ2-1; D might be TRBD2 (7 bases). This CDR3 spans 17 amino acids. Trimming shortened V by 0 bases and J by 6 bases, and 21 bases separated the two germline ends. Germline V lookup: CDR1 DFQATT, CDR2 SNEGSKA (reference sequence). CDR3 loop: CSARDPQGSGTFNEQFF. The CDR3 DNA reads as TGCAGTGCTAGAGACCCCCAGGGCAGCGGGACATTCAATGAGCAGTTCTTC.

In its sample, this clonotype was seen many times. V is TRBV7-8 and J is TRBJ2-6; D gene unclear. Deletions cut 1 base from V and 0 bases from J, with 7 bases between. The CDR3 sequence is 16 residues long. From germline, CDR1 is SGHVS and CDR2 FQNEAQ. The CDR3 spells CASSLGLSSGANVLTF. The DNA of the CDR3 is TGTGCCAGCAGCTTAGGACTCTCCTCTGGGGCCAACGTCCTGACTTTC.

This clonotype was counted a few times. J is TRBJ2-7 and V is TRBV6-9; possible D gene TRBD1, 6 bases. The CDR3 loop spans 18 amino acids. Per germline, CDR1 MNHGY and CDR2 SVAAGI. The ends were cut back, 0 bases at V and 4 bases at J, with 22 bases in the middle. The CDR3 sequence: CASSYSFSQKNGQYEQYF. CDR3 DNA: TGTGCCAGCAGTTATTCTTTTTCTCAAAAAAACGGACAGTACGAGCAGTACTTC.

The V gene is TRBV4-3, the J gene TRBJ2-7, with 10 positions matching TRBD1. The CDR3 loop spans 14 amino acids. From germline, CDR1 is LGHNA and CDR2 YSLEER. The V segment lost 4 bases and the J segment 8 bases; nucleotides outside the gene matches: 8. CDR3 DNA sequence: TGCGCCAGCAGCCGAGGACAGGGGGATTTTCAGCAGTACTTC. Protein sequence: CASSRGQGDFQQYF.

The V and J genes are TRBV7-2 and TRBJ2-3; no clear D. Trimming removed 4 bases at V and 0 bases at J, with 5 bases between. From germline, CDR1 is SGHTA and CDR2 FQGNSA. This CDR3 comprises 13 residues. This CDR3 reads CASSSPSTDTQYF. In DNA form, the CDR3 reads TGTGCCAGCAGCTCCCCAAGCACAGATACGCAGTATTTT.

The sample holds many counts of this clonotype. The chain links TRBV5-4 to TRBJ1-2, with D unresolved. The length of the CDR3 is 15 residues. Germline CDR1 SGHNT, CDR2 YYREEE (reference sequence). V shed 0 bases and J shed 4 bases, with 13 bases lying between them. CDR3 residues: CASSLGTRVGYGYTF. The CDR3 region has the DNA TGTGCCAGCAGCTTGGGGACTAGGGTAGGCTATGGCTACACCTTC.

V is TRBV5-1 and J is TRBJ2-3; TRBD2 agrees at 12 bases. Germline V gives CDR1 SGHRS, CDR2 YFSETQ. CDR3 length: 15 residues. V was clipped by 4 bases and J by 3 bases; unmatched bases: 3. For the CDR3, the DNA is TGCGCCAGCAGCCCCGGACTAGCGGGAACAGATACGCAGTATTTT. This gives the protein CASSPGLAGTDTQYF.

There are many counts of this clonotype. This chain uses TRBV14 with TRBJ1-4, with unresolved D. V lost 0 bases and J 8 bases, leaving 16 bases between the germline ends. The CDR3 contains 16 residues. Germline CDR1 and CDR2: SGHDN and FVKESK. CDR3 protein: CASSQELNPSQEKLFF. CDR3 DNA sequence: TGTGCCAGCAGCCAAGAATTGAACCCCTCGCAGGAAAAACTGTTTTTT.

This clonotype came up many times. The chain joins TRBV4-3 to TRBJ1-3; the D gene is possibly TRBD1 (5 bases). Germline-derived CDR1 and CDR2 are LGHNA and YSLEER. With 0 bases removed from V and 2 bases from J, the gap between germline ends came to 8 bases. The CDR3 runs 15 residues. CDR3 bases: TGCGCCAGCAGCCAAGAAACGGGGGCTGGAAACACCATATATTTT. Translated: CASSQETGAGNTIYF.

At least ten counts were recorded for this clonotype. The CDR3 region has the DNA TGCGCCAGCAGCTTGGGGGCAGCGGGGGAACCCGGACACACCGGGGAGCTGTTTTTT. This gives the protein CASSLGAAGEPGHTGELFF. The chain has TRBV5-1 and TRBJ2-2; 8 bases agree with TRBD2. V lost 0 bases to trimming and J lost 3 bases; unmatched junction nucleotides: 13. The germline CDR1 and CDR2 sequences are SGHRS and YFSETQ. CDR3 length: 19 amino acids.

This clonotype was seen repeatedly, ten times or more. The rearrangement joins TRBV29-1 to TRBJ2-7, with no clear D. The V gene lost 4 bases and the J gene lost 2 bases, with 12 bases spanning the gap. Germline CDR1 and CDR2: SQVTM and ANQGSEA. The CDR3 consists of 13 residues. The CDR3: CSVAKGTPYEQYF. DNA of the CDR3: TGCAGCGTTGCGAAGGGCACCCCCTACGAGCAGTACTTC.

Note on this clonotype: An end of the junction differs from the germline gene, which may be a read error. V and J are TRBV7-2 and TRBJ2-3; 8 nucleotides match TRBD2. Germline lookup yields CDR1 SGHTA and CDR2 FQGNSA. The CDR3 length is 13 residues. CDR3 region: CASSFTREDTRYF. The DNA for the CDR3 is TGTGCCAGCAGCTTCACGCGGGAGGATACGCGGTATTTT.

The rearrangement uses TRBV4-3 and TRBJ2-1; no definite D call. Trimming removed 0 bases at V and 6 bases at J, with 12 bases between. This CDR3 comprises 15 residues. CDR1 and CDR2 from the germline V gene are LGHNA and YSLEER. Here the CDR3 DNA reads TGCGCCAGCAGCCAAGACCCCGCTCGCCGCAATGAGCAGTTCTTC. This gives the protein CASSQDPARRNEQFF.

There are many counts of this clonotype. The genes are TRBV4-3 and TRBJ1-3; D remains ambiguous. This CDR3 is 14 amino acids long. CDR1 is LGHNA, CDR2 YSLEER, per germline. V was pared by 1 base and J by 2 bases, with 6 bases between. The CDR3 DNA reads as TGCGCCAGCAGCCAAGGAGGAACTGGAAACACCATATATTTT. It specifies CASSQGGTGNTIYF.

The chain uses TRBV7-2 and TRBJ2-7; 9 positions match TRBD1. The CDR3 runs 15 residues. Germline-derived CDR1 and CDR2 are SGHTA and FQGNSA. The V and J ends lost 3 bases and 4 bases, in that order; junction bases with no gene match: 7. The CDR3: CASSLRQGGVYEQYF. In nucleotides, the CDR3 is TGTGCCAGCAGCTTGCGACAGGGGGGAGTGTACGAGCAGTACTTC.

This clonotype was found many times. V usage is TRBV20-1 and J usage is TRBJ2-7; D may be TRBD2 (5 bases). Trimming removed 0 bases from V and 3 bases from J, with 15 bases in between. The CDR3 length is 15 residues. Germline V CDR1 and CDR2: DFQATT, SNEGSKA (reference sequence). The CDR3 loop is CSARDIEDLNYEQYF. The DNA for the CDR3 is TGCAGTGCTAGAGATATTGAGGACTTGAACTACGAGCAGTACTTC.

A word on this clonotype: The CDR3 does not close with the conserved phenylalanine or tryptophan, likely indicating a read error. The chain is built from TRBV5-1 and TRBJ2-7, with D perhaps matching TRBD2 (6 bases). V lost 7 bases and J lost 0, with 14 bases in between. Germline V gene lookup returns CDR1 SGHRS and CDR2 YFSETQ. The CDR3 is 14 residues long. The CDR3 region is CASGGGWSSYEQYI. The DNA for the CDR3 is TGCGCCAGCGGGGGAGGATGGAGCTCCTACGAGCAGTACATC.

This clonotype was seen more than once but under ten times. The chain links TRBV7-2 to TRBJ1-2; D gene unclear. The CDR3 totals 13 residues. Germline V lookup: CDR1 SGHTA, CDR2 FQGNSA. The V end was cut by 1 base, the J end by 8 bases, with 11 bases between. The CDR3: CASSLGLVRGYTF. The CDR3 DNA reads TGTGCCAGCAGCTTAGGGCTTGTTCGCGGCTACACCTTC.

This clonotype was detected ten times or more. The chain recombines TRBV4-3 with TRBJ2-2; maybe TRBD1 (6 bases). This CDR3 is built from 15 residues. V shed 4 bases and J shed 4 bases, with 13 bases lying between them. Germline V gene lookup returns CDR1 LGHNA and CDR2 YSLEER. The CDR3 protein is CASSLLQGSTGELFF. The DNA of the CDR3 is TGCGCCAGCAGCCTCCTACAGGGATCCACCGGGGAGCTGTTTTTT.

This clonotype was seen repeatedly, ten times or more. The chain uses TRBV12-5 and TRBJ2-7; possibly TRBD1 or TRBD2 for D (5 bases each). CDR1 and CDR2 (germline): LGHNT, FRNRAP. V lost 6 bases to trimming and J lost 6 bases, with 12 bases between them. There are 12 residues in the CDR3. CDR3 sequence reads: CASGRGSPEQYF. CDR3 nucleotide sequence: TGTGCTAGTGGCCGGGGCAGCCCCGAGCAGTACTTC.

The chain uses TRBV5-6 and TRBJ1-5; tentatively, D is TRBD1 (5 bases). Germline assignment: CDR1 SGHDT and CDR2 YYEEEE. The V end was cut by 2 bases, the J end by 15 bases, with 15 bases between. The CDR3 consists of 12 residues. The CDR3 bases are TGTGCCAGCAGCTTCGGGACCTTTCCGCCGCATTTT. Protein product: CASSFGTFPPHF.

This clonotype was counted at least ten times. In DNA form, the CDR3 reads TGTGCCAGCACTCGGACAGGGGGCGATGGCTACACCTTC. Translated, it gives CASTRTGGDGYTF. This rearrangement joins TRBV6-2 or TRBV6-3 to TRBJ1-2; 11 positions match TRBD1. In germline, CDR1 is MNHEY, CDR2 SVGEGT. The CDR3 totals 13 residues. The J segment lost 6 bases and the V segment lost 7 bases, leaving 4 bases of the junction unmatched.

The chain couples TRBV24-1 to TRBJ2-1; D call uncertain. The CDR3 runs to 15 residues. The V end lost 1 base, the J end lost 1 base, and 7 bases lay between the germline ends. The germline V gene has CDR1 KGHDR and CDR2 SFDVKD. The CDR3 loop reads CATSDFPGSYNEQFF. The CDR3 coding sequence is TGTGCCACCAGTGATTTCCCCGGGTCCTACAATGAGCAGTTCTTC.

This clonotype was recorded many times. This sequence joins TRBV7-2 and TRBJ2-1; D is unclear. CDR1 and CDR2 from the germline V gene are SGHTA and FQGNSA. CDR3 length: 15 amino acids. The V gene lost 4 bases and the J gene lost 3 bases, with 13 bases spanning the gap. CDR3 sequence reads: CASSSDPGSYNEQFF. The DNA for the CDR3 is TGTGCCAGCAGCTCGGACCCCGGCAGCTACAATGAGCAGTTCTTC.

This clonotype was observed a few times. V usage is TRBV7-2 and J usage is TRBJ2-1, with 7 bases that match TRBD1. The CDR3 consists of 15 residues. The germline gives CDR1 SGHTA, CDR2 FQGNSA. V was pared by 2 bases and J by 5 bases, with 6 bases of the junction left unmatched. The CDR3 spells CASSLKGTDHNEQFF. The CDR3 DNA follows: TGTGCCAGCAGCTTAAAAGGGACAGACCACAATGAGCAGTTCTTC.

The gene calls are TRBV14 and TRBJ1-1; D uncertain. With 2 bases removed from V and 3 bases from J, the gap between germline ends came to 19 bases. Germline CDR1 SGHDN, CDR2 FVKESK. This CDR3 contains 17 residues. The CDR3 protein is CASSQFPPTRSYTEAFF. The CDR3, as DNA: TGTGCCAGCAGCCAATTTCCGCCGACCAGGAGCTACACTGAAGCTTTCTTT. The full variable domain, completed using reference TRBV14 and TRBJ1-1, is EAGVTQFPSHSVIEKGQTVTLRCDPISGHDNLYWYRRVMGKEIKFLLHFVKESKQDESGMPNNRFLAERTGGTYSTLKVQPAELEDSGVYFCASSQFPPTRSYTEAFFGQGTRLTVV.

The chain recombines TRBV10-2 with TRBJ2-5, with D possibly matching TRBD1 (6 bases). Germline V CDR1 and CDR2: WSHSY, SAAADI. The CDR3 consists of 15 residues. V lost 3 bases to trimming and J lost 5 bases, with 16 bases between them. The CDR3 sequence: CASSDAGYRAETQYF. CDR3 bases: TGCGCCAGCAGTGATGCGGGCTACAGGGCGGAGACCCAGTACTTC.